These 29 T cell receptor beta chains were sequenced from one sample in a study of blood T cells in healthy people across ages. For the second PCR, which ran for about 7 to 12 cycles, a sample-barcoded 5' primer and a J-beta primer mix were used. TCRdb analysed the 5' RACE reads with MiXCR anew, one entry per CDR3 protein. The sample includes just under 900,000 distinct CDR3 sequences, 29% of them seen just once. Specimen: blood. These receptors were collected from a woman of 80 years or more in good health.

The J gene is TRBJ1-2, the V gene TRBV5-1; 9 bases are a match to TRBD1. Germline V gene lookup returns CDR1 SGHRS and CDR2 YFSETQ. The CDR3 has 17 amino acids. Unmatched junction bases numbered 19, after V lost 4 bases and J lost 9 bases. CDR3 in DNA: TGCGCCAGCAGCCACTCCGGGACAGGGCATCTTTCAAAGAGCTACACCTTC. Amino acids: CASSHSGTGHLSKSYTF.

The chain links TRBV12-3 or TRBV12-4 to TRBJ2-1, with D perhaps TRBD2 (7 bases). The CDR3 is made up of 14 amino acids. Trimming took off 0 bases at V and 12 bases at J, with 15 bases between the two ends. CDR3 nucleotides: TGTGCCAGCAGTTTAGCGGGGGGGCCTGGGGGGCAGTTCTTC. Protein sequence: CASSLAGGPGGQFF.

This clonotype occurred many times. The CDR3 DNA reads as TGTGCCAGCAGCATCGGGACAGGGGGGTACAATGAGCAGTTCTTC. As protein: CASSIGTGGYNEQFF. This sequence joins TRBV5-6 and TRBJ2-1; 11 positions agree with TRBD1. V was pared by 4 bases and J by 4 bases, with 4 bases of the junction left unmatched. Per germline, CDR1 SGHDT and CDR2 YYEEEE. There are 15 residues in the CDR3.

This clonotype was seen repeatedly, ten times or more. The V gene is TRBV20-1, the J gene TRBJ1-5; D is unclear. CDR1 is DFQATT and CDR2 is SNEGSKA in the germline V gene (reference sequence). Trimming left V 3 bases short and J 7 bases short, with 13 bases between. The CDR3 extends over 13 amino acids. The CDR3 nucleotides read TGCAGTGCTAGGGACGGACCCGGCCAGCCCCAGCATTTT. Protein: CSARDGPGQPQHF.

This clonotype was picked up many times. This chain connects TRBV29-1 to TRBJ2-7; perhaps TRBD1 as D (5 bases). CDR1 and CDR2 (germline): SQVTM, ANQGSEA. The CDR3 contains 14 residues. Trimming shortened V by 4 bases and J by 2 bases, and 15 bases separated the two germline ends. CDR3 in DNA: TGCAGCGTTGTGGGCAGGGTCACCCCCTACGAGCAGTACTTC. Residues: CSVVGRVTPYEQYF.

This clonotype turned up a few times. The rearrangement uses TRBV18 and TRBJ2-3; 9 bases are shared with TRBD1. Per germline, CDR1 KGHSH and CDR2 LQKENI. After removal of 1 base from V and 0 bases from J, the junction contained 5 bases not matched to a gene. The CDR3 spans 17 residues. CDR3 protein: CASSPLPGQGSTDTQYF. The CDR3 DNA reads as TGTGCCAGCTCACCACTGCCGGGACAGGGAAGCACAGATACGCAGTATTTT.

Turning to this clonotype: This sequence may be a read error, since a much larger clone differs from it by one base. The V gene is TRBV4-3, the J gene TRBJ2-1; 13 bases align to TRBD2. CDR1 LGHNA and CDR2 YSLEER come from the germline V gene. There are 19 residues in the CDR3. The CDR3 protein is CASRFPGLAGRSSYNEQVF. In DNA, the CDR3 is TGCGCCAGCAGATTCCCGGGACTAGCGGGGAGGAGCTCCTACAATGAGCAGGTCTTC.

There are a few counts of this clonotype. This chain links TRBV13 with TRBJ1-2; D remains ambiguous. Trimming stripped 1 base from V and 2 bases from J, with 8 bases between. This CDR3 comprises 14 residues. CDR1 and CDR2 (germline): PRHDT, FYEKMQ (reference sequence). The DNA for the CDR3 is TGTGCCAGCAGCTTAGTAGGCCGAAACTATGGCTACACCTTC. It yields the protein CASSLVGRNYGYTF.

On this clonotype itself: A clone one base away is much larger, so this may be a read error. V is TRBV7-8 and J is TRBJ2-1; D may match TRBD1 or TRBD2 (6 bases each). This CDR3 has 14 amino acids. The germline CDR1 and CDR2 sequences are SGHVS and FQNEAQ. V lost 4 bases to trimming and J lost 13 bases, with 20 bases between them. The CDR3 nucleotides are TGTGCCAGCAGCTCCCACGGGGGCTGGGAGACCCAGTTCTTC. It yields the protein CASSSHGGWETQFF.

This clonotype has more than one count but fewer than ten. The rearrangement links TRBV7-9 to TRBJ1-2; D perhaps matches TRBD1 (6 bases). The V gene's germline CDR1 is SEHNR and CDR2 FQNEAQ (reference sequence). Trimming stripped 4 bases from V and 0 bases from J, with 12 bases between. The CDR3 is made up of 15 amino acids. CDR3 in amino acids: CASSSWTVSNYGYTF. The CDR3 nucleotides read TGTGCCAGCAGCTCCTGGACAGTTTCTAACTATGGCTACACCTTC.

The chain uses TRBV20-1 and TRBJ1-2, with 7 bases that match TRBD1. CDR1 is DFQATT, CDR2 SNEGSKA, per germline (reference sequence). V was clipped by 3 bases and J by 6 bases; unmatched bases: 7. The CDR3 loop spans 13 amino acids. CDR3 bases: TGCAGTGCTAGTCCCGTGAGGGGGCATGGCTACACCTTC. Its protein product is CSASPVRGHGYTF.

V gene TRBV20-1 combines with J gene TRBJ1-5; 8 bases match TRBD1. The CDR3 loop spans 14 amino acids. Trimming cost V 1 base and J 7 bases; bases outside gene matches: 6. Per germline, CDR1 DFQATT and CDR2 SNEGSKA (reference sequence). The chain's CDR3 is CSARVGQGGQPQHF. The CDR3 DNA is TGCAGTGCTAGAGTCGGACAGGGCGGCCAGCCCCAGCATTTT.

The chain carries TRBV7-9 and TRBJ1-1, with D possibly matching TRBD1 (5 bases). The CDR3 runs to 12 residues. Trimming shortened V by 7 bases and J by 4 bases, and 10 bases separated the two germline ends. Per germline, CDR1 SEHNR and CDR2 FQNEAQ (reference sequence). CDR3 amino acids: CASTQGFTEAFF. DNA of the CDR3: TGTGCCAGCACCCAGGGCTTCACTGAAGCTTTCTTT.

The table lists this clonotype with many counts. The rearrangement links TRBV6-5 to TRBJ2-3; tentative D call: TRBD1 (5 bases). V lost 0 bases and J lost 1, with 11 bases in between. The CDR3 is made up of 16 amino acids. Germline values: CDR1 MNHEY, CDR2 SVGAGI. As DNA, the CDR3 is TGTGCCAGCAGTTACTCGCAGGGCCAGGGCACAGATACGCAGTATTTT. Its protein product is CASSYSQGQGTDTQYF.

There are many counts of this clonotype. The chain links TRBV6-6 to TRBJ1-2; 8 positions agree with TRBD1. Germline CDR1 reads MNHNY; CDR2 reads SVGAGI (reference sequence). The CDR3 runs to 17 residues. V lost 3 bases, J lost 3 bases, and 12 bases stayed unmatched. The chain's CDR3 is CASSYVVLDRDDYGYTF. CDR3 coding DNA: TGTGCCAGCAGTTATGTCGTGCTGGACAGGGACGACTATGGCTACACCTTC.

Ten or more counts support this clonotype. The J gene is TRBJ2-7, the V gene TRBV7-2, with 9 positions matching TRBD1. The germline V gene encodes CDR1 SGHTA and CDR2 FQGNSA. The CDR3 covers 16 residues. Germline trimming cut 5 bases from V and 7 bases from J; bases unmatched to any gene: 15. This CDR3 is CASSPNRPGTGWEQYF. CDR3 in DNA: TGTGCCAGCAGCCCCAATCGCCCCGGGACAGGGTGGGAGCAGTACTTC.

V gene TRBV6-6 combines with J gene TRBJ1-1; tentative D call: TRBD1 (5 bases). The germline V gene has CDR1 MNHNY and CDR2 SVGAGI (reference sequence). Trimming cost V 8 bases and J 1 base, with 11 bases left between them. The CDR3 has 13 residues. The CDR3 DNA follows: TGTGCCAGCGGGGCTCCCGGGAACACTGAAGCTTTCTTT. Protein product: CASGAPGNTEAFF.

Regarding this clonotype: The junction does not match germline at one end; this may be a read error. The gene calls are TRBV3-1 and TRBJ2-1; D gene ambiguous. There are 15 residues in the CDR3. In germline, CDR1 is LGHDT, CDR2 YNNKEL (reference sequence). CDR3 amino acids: CASSQDRVLLNEQDF. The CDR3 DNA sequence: TGTGCCAGCAGCCAAGACCGAGTCTTGCTCAATGAGCAGGACTTC.

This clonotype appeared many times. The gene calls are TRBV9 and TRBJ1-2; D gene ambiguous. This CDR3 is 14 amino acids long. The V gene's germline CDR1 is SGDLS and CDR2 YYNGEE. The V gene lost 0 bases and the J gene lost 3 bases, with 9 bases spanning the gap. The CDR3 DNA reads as TGTGCCAGCAGCGTAGATTGGGTCGACTATGGCTACACCTTC. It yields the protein CASSVDWVDYGYTF.

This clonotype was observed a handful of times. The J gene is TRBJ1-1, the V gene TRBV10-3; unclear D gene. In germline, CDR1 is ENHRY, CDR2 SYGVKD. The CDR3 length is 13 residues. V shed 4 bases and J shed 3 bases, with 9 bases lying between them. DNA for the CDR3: TGTGCCATCAGTGCGACTCCGGACACTGAAGCTTTCTTT. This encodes CAISATPDTEAFF.

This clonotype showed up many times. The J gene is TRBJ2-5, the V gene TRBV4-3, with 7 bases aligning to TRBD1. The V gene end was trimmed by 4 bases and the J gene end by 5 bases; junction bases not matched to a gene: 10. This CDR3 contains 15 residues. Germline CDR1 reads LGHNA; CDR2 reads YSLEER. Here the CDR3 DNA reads TGCGCCAGCAGCCGAACTACAGGGGAGTGGGAGACCCAGTACTTC. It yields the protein CASSRTTGEWETQYF.

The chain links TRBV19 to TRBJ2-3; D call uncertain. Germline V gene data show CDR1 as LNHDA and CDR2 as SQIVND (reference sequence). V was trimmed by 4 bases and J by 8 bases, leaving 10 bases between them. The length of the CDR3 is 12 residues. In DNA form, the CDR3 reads TGTGCCAGTAGTAGGCAGCAAGGTACGCAGTATTTT. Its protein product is CASSRQQGTQYF.

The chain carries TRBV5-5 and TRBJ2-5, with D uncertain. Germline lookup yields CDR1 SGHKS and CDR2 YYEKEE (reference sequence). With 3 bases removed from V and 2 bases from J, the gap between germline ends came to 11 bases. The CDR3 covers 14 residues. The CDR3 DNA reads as TGTGCCAGCAGCTACGGACGGTTGCAAGAGACCCAGTACTTC. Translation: CASSYGRLQETQYF.

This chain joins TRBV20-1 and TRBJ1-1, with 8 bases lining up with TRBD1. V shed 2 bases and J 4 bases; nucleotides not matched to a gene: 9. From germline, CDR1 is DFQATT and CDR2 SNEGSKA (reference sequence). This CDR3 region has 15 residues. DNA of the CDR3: TGCAGTGCTAGATCCACGACAGGGGTCATCACTGAAGCTTTCTTT. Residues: CSARSTTGVITEAFF.

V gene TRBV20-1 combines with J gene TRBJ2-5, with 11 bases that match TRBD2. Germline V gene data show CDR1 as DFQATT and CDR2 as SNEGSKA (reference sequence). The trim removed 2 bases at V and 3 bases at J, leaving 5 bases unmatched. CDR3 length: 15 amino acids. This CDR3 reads CSARPGLAGEETQYF. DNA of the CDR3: TGCAGTGCTAGACCAGGACTAGCGGGTGAAGAGACCCAGTACTTC.

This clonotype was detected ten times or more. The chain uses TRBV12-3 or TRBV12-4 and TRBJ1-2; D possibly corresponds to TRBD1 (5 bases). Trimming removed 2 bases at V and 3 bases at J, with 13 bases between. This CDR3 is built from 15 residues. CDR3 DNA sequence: TGTGCCAGCAGTTTAATTGTACAGGTTCACTATGGCTACACCTTC. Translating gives CASSLIVQVHYGYTF.

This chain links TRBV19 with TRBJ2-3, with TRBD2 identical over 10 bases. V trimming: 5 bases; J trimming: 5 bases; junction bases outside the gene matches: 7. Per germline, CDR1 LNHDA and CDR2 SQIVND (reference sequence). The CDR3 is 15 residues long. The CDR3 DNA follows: TGTGCCAGTAGTGCCTCTAGCGGGGGAGAAGATACGCAGTATTTT. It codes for CASSASSGGEDTQYF. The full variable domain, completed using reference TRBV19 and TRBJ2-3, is DGGITQSPKYLFRKEGQNVTLSCEQNLNHDAMYWYRQDPGQGLRLIYYSQIVNDFQKGDIAEGYSVSREKKESFPLTVTSAQKNPTAFYLCASSASSGGEDTQYFGPGTRLTVL.

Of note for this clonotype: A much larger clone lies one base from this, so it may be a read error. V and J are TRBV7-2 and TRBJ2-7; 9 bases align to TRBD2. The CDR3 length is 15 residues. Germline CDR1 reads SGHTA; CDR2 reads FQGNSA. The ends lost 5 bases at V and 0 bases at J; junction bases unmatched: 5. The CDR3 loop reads CASSPLAGSSYEQYF. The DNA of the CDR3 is TGTGCCAGCAGCCCCCTAGCGGGGAGCTCCTACGAGCAGTACTTC. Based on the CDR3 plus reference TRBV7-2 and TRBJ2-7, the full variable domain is GAGVSQSPSNKVTEKGKDVELRCDPISGHTALYWYRQSLGQGLEFLIYFQGNSAPDKSGLPSDRFSAERTGGSVSTLTIQRTQQEDSAVYLCASSPLAGSSYEQYFGPGTRLTVT.

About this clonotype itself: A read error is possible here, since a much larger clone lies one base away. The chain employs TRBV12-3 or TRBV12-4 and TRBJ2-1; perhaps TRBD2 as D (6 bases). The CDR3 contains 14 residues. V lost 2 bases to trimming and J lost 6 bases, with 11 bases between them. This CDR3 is CASSLRRGRNEQFF. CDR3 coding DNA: TGTGCCAGCAGTTTAAGGCGGGGACGCAATGAGCAGTTCTTC.